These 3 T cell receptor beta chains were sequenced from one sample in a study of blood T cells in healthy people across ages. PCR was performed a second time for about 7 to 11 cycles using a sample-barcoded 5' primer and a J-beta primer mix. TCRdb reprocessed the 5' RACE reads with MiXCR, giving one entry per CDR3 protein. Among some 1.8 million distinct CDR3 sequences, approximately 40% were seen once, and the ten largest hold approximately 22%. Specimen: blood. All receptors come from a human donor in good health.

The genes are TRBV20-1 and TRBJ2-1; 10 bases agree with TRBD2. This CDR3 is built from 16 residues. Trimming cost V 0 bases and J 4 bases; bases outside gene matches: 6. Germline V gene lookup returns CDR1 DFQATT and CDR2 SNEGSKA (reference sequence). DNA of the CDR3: TGCAGTGCTAGAGATTTTAGGACTAGCGGTTACAATGAGCAGTTCTTC. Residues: CSARDFRTSGYNEQFF.

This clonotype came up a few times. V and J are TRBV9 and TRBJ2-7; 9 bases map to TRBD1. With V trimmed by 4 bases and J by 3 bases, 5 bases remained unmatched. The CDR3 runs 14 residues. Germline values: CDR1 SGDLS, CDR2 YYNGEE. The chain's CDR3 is CASSIGTGRYEQYF. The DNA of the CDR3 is TGTGCCAGCAGCATCGGGACAGGGCGCTACGAGCAGTACTTC.

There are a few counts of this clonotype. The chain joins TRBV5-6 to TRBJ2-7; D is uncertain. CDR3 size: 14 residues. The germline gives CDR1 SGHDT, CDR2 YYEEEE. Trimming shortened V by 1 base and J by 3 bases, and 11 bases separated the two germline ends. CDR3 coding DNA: TGTGCCAGCAGCTTGAAGGCCGGGCTCTACGAGCAGTACTTC. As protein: CASSLKAGLYEQYF.